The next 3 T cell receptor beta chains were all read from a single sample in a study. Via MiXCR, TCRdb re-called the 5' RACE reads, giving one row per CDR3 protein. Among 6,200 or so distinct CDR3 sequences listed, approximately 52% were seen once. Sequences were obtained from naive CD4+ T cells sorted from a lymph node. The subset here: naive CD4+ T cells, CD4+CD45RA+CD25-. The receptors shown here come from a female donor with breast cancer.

The CDR3 region is CASSSQGTLAYEQYF. CDR3 sequence (DNA): TGTGCCAGCAGCTCGCAGGGGACACTCGCCTACGAGCAGTACTTC. V and J are TRBV5-6 and TRBJ2-7, with D maybe TRBD1 (6 bases). V lost 3 bases and J 2 bases, leaving 15 bases between the germline ends. Germline V CDR1 and CDR2: SGHDT, YYEEEE. The CDR3 runs to 15 residues.

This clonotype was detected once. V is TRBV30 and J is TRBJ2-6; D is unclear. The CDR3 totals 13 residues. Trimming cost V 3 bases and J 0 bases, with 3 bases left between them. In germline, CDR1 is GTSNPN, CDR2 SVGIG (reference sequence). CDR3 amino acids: CAWRHSGANVLTF. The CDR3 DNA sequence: TGTGCCTGGAGACACTCTGGGGCCAACGTCCTGACTTTC.

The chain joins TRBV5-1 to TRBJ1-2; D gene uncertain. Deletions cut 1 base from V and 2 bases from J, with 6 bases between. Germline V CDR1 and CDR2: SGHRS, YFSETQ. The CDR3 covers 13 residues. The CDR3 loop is CASSLYGNYGYTF. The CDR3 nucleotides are TGCGCCAGCAGCTTGTACGGAAACTATGGCTACACCTTC.